Listed below are T cell receptor beta chains from one sample, sequenced in a study of CD8 T cells in ankylosing spondylitis. TCRdb recomputed calls from the 5' RACE reads with MiXCR, one row per CDR3 protein. This sample has 250,000 to 300,000 distinct CDR3 sequences, with 15% to 25% found just once. Source material: blood, either unsorted or a sorted T cell fraction (not recorded which). Receptors were obtained from a male donor with ankylosing spondylitis or in good health (not recorded which). CDR3s include the opening cysteine and the closing phenylalanine or tryptophan. Fields, in order: D gene, clone size, J gene, V gene, CDR3 protein, CDR3 DNA. D genes are given only for firm matches. Clone sizes are given selectively: once, few, many, or a class where the clone is expanded.

D gene: .; clone size: .; J gene: TRBJ1-3; V gene: TRBV20-1; CDR3 protein: CSASAQGTGNTIYF; CDR3 DNA: TGCAGTGCTAGTGCCCAAGGAACTGGAAACACCATATATTTT
D gene: .; clone size: many; J gene: TRBJ2-3; V gene: TRBV5-1; CDR3 protein: CASSLEVPSTDTQYF; CDR3 DNA: TGCGCCAGCAGCTTGGAGGTTCCTAGCACAGATACGCAGTATTTT
D gene: .; clone size: .; J gene: TRBJ2-6; V gene: TRBV7-2; CDR3 protein: CASSPGATSSGANVLTF; CDR3 DNA: TGTGCCAGCAGCCCCGGGGCTACAAGCTCTGGGGCCAACGTCCTGACTTTC
D gene: TRBD1; clone size: few; J gene: TRBJ2-3; V gene: TRBV9; CDR3 protein: CASSVGIGGGTDTQYF; CDR3 DNA: TGTGCCAGCAGCGTAGGGATAGGGGGCGGCACAGATACGCAGTATTTT
D gene: .; clone size: few; J gene: TRBJ2-5; V gene: TRBV29-1; CDR3 protein: CSVEPGPPKKTQYF; CDR3 DNA: TGCAGCGTTGAACCGGGACCACCAAAGAAGACCCAGTACTTC
D gene: TRBD1; clone size: few; J gene: TRBJ2-2; V gene: TRBV3-1; CDR3 protein: CASSQGRGLRELFF; CDR3 DNA: TGTGCCAGCAGCCAGGGCAGGGGGCTGCGGGAGCTGTTTTTT
D gene: TRBD2; clone size: .; J gene: TRBJ2-3; V gene: TRBV12-3/TRBV12-4; CDR3 protein: CASSKAGGPDTQYF; CDR3 DNA: TGTGCCAGCAGTAAAGCGGGGGGGCCAGATACGCAGTATTTT
D gene: .; clone size: few; J gene: TRBJ1-1; V gene: TRBV4-2; CDR3 protein: CASSQGPNTEAFF; CDR3 DNA: TGTGCCAGCAGCCAAGGTCCGAACACTGAAGCTTTCTTT
D gene: .; clone size: .; J gene: TRBJ2-1; V gene: TRBV20-1; CDR3 protein: CSARDPRGIKQFF; CDR3 DNA: TGCAGTGCTAGAGATCCGAGGGGGATAAAGCAGTTCTTC
D gene: .; clone size: few; J gene: TRBJ2-1; V gene: TRBV20-1; CDR3 protein: CSAAGRGGFNEQFF; CDR3 DNA: TGCAGTGCCGCGGGCAGGGGGGGTTTCAATGAGCAGTTCTTC
D gene: .; clone size: few; J gene: TRBJ1-2; V gene: TRBV3-1; CDR3 protein: CASSHNRENYGYTF; CDR3 DNA: TGTGCCAGCAGCCACAACAGGGAGAACTATGGCTACACCTTC
D gene: TRBD2; clone size: many; J gene: TRBJ2-3; V gene: TRBV3-1; CDR3 protein: CASSQDALTSGSTDTQYF; CDR3 DNA: TGTGCCAGCAGCCAAGACGCGTTGACTAGCGGGAGCACAGATACGCAGTATTTT
D gene: .; clone size: many; J gene: TRBJ1-1; V gene: TRBV6-1; CDR3 protein: CASSKVTGNTEAFF; CDR3 DNA: TGTGCCAGCAGTAAGGTGACGGGGAACACTGAAGCTTTCTTT
D gene: .; clone size: many; J gene: TRBJ2-2; V gene: TRBV24-1; CDR3 protein: CATSDADIRPGELFF; CDR3 DNA: TGTGCCACCAGTGATGCGGACATACGTCCCGGGGAGCTGTTTTTT
D gene: .; clone size: .; J gene: TRBJ2-5; V gene: TRBV7-9; CDR3 protein: CASSLDWAFQETQYF; CDR3 DNA: TGTGCCAGCAGCTTAGACTGGGCATTTCAAGAGACCCAGTACTTC
D gene: .; clone size: few; J gene: TRBJ2-2; V gene: TRBV21-1; CDR3 protein: CASSTWGQGVTGELFF; CDR3 DNA: TGTGCCAGCAGCACATGGGGACAGGGAGTCACCGGGGAGCTGTTTTTT
D gene: TRBD1; clone size: few; J gene: TRBJ1-2; V gene: TRBV28; CDR3 protein: CASSTQTGTGSPPYGYTF; CDR3 DNA: TGTGCCAGCAGTACACAAACCGGGACAGGTAGCCCTCCTTATGGCTACACCTTC
D gene: TRBD2; clone size: many; J gene: TRBJ2-3; V gene: TRBV10-2; CDR3 protein: CATLASGVRGSGTDTQYF; CDR3 DNA: TGCGCCACCCTGGCTAGCGGGGTAAGAGGTTCCGGCACAGATACGCAGTATTTT
D gene: .; clone size: few; J gene: TRBJ2-6; V gene: TRBV6-1; CDR3 protein: CASAGSGANVLTF; CDR3 DNA: TGTGCCAGCGCGGGCTCTGGGGCCAACGTCCTGACTTTC
D gene: TRBD2; clone size: .; J gene: TRBJ2-3; V gene: TRBV7-9; CDR3 protein: CASSLGTSGTRDTQYF; CDR3 DNA: TGTGCCAGCAGCTTAGGGACTAGCGGGACCCGTGATACGCAGTATTTT
D gene: TRBD1; clone size: .; J gene: TRBJ1-6; V gene: TRBV6-1; CDR3 protein: CATKLPGQGNNSPLHF; CDR3 DNA: TGTGCCACCAAACTACCGGGACAGGGGAACAATTCACCCCTCCACTTT
D gene: TRBD2; clone size: .; J gene: TRBJ2-1; V gene: TRBV12-3/TRBV12-4; CDR3 protein: CASIKLAGAHNEQFF; CDR3 DNA: TGTGCCAGCATCAAACTAGCGGGGGCCCACAATGAGCAGTTCTTC
D gene: .; clone size: .; J gene: TRBJ2-1; V gene: TRBV5-1; CDR3 protein: CASSPQGSIEQFF; CDR3 DNA: TGCGCCAGCAGCCCACAGGGTTCGATTGAGCAGTTCTTC